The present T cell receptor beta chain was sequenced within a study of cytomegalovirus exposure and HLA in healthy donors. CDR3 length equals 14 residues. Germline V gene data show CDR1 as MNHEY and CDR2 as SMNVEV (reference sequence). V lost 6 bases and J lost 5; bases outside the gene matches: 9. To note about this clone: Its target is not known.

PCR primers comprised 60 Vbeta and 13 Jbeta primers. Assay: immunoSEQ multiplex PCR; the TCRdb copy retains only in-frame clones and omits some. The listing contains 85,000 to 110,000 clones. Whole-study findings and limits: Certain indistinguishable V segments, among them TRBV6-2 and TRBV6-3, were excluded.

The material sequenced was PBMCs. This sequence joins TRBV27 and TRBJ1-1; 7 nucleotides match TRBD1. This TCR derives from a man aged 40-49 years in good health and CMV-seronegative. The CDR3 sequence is CASSRGQILTEAFF. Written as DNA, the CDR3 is TGTGCCAGCAGCCGGGGACAGATCCTAACTGAAGCTTTCTTT.